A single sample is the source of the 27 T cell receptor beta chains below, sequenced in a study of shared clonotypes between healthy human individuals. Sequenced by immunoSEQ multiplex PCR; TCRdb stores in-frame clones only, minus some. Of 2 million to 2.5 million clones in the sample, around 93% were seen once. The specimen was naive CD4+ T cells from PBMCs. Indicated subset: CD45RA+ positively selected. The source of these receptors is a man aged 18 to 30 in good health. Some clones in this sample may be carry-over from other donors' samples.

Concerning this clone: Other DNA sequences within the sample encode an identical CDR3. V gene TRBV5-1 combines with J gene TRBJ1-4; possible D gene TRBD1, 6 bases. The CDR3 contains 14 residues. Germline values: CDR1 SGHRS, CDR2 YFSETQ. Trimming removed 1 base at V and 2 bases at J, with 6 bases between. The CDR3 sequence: CASSLTGTNEKLFF. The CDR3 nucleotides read TGCGCCAGCAGCTTGACAGGGACTAATGAAAAACTGTTTTTT.

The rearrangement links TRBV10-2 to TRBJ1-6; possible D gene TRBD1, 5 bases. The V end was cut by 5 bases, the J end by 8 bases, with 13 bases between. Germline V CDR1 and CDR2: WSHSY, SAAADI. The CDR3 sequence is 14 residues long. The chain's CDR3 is CASSTPDTYSPLHF. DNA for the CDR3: TGCGCCAGCAGTACCCCGGACACGTATTCACCCCTCCACTTT.

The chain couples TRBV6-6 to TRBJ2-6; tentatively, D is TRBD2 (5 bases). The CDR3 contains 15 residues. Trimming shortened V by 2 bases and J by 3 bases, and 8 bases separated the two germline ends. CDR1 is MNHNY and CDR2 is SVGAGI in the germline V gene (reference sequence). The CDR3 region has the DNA TGTGCCAGCAGTTACCTCGGGGATGGGGCCAACGTCCTGACTTTC. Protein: CASSYLGDGANVLTF.

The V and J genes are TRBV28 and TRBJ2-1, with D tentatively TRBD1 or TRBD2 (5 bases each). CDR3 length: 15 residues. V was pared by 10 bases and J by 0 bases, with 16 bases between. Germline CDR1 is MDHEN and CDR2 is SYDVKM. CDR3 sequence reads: CAIHGAPSSYNEQFF. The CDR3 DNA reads TGTGCCATCCACGGGGCCCCGAGCTCCTACAATGAGCAGTTCTTC.

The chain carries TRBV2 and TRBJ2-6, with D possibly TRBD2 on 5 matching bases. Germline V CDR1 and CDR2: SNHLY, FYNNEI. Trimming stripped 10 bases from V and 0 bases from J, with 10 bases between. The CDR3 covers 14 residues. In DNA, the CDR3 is TGTGCCACTCGGGCGGGCTCTGGGGCCAACGTCCTGACTTTC. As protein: CATRAGSGANVLTF. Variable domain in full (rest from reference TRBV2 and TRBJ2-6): EPEVTQTPSHQVTQMGQEVILRCVPISNHLYFYWYRQILGQKVEFLVSFYNNEISEKSEIFDDQFSVERPDGSNFTLKIRSTKLEDSAMYFCATRAGSGANVLTFGAGSRLTVL.

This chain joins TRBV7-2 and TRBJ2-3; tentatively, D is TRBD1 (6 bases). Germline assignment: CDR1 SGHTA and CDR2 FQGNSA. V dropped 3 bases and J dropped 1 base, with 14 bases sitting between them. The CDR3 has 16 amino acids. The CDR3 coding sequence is TGTGCCAGCAGCTTCCGGCTACGACAGGGCACAGATACGCAGTATTTT. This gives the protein CASSFRLRQGTDTQYF.

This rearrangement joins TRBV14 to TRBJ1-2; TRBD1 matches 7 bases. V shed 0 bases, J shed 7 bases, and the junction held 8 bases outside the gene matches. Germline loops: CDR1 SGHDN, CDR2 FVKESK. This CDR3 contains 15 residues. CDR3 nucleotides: TGTGCCAGCAGCCAAGATCTTGAGGGGGCGCGTGGCTACACCTTC. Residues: CASSQDLEGARGYTF.

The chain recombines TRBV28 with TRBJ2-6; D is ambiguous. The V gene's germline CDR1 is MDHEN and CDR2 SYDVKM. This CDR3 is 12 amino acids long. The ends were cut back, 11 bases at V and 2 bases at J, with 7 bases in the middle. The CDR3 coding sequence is TGTGCCGCCGGAACTGGGGCCAACGTCCTGACTTTC. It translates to CAAGTGANVLTF.

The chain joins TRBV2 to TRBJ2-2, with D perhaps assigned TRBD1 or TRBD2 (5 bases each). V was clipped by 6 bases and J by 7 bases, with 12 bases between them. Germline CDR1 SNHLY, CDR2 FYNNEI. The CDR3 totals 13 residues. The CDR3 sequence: CASRQEADGELFF. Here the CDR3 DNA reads TGTGCCAGCAGACAGGAGGCGGACGGGGAGCTGTTTTTT.

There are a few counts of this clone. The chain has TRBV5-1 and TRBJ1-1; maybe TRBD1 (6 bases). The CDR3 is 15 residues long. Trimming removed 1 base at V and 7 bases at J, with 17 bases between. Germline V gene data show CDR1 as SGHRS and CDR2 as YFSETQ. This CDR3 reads CASSLPQGRTNEAFF. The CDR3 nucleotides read TGCGCCAGCAGCTTGCCACAGGGTCGGACTAATGAAGCTTTCTTT.

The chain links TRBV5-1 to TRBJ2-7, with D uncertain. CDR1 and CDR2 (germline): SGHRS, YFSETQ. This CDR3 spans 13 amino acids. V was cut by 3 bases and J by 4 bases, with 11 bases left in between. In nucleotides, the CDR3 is TGCGCCAGCAGCTCGCCAACCAAGTACGAGCAGTACTTC. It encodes CASSSPTKYEQYF.

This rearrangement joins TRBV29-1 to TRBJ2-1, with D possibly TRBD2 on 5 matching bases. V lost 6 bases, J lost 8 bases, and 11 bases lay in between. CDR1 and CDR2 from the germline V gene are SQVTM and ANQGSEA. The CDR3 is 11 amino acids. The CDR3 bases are TGCAGCGTCGAACCCGGGGATGAGCAGTTCTTC. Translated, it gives CSVEPGDEQFF.

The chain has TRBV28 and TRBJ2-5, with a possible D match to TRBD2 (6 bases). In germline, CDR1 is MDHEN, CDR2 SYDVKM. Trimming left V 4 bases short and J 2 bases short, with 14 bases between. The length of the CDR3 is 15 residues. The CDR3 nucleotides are TGTGCCAGCAGTTCCGCCGGGACTGTACAAGAGACCCAGTACTTC. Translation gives CASSSAGTVQETQYF.

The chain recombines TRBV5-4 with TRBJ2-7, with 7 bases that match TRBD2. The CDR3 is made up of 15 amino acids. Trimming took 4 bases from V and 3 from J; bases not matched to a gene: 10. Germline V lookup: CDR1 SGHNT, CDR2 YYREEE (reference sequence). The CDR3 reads CASSARWRGNYEQYF. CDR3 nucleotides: TGTGCCAGCAGCGCCCGCTGGCGGGGGAACTACGAGCAGTACTTC. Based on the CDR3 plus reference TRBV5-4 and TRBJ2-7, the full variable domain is ETGVTQSPTHLIKTRGQQVTLRCSSQSGHNTVSWYQQALGQGPQFIFQYYREEENGRGNFPPRFSGLQFPNYSSELNVNALELDDSALYLCASSARWRGNYEQYFGPGTRLTVT.

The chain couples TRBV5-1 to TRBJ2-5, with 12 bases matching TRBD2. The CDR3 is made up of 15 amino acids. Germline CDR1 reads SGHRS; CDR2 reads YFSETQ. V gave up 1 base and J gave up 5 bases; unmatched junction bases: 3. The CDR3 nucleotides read TGCGCCAGCAGCTTGAGAACTAGCGGGAGGGAGACCCAGTACTTC. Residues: CASSLRTSGRETQYF.

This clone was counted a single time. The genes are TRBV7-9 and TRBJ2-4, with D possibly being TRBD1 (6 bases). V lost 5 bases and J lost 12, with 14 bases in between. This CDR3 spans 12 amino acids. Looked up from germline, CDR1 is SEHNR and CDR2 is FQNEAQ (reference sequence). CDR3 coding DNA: TGTGCCAGCAGCGTCGGACAGACAAATCAGTACTTC. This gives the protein CASSVGQTNQYF.

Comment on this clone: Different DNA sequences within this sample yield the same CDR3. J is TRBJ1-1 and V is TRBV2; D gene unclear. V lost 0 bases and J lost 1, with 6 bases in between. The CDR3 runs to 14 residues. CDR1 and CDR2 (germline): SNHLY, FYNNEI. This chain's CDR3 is CASSEASRNTEAFF. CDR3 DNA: TGTGCCAGCAGTGAAGCTTCCAGGAACACTGAAGCTTTCTTT.

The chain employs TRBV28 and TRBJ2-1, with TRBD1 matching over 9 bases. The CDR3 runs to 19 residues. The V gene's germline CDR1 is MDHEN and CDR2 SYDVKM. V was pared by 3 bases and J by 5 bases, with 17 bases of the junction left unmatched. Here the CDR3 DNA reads TGTGCCAGCAGTTTGCCCCAAACCTTCCTCGGGACAGGGAACAATGAGCAGTTCTTC. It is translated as CASSLPQTFLGTGNNEQFF.

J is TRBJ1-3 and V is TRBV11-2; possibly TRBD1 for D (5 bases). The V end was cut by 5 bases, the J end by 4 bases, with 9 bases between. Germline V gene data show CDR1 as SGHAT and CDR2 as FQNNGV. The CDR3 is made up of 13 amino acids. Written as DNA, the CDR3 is TGTGCCAGCAGCCCTCCAGGGGGAAACACCATATATTTT. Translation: CASSPPGGNTIYF.

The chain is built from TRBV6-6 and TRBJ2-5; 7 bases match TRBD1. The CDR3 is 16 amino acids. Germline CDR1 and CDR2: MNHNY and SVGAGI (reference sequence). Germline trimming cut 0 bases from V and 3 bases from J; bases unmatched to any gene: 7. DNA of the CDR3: TGTGCCAGCAGTTACTCGACGGGACAGCCTAAAGAGACCCAGTACTTC. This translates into CASSYSTGQPKETQYF.

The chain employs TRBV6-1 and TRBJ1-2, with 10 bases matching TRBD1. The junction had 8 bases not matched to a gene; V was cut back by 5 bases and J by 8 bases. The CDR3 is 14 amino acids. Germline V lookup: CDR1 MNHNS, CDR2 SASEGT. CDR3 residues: CASSPPGQGEGYTF. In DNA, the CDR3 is TGTGCCAGCAGTCCCCCCGGACAGGGGGAGGGCTACACCTTC.

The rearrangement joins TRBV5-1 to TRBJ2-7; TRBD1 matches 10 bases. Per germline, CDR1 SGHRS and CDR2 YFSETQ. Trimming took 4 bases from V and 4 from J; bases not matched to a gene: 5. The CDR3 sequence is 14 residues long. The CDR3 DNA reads TGCGCCAGCAGCGACCGGGACAGGGGTTACGAGCAGTACTTC. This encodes CASSDRDRGYEQYF. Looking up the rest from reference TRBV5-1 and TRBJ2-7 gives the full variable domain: KAGVTQTPRYLIKTRGQQVTLSCSPISGHRSVSWYQQTPGQGLQFLFEYFSETQRNKGNFPGRFSGRQFSNSRSEMNVSTLELGDSALYLCASSDRDRGYEQYFGPGTRLTVT.

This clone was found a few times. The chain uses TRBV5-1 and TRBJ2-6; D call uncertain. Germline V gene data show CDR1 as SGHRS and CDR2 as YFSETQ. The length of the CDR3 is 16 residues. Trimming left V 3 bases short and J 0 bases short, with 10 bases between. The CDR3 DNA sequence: TGCGCCAGCAGCTGGGCACTCAACTCTGGGGCCAACGTCCTGACTTTC. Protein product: CASSWALNSGANVLTF.

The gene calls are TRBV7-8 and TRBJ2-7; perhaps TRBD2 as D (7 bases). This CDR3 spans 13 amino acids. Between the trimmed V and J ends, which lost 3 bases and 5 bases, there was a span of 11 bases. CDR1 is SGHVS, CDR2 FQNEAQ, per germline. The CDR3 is CASSFGGQNEQYF. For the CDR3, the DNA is TGTGCCAGCAGCTTCGGGGGGCAAAACGAGCAGTACTTC.

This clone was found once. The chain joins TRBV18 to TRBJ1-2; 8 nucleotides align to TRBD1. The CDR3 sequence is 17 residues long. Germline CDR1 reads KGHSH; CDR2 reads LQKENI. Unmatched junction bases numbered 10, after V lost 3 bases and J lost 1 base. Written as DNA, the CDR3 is TGTGCCAGCTCACCCCAAAACAGGGGGGGAATTAACTATGGCTACACCTTC. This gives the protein CASSPQNRGGINYGYTF.

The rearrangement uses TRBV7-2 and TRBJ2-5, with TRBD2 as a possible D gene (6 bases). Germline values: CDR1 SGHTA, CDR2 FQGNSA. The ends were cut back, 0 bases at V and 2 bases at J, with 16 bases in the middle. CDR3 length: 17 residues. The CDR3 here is CASSLAPGRAGQETQYF. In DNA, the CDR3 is TGTGCCAGCAGCTTAGCCCCGGGAAGGGCGGGACAAGAGACCCAGTACTTC.

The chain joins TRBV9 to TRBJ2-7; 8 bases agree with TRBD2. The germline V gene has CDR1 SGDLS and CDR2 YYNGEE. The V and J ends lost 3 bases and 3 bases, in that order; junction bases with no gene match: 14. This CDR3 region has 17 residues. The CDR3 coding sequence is TGTGCCAGCAGCGACCCCCTCCGTGGTAGCGGGATCTACGAGCAGTACTTC. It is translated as CASSDPLRGSGIYEQYF.